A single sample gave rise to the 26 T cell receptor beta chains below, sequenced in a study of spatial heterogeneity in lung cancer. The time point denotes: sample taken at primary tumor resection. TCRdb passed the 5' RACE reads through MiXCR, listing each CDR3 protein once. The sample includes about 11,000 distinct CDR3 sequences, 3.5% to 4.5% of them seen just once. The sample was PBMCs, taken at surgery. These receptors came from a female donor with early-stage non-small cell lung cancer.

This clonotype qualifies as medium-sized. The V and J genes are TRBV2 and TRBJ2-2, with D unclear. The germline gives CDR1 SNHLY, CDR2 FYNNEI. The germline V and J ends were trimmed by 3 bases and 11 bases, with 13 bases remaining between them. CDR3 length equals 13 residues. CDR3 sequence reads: CASSDFEAGELFF. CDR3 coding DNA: TGTGCCAGCAGTGACTTTGAGGCAGGAGAGCTGTTTTTT.

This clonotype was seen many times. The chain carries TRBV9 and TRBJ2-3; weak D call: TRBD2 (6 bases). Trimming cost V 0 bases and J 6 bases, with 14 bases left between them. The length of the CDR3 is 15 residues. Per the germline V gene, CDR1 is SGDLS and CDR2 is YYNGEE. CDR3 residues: CASSVGAGPSDTQYF. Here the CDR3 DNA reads TGTGCCAGCAGCGTAGGCGCGGGGCCCTCGGATACGCAGTATTTT.

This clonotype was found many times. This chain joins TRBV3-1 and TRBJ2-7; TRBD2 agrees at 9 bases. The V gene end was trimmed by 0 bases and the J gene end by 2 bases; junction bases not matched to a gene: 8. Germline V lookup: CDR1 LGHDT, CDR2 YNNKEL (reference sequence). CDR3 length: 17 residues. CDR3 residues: CASSQEGPSGVPYEQYF. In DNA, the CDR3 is TGTGCCAGCAGCCAAGAAGGTCCTAGCGGGGTCCCCTACGAGCAGTACTTC.

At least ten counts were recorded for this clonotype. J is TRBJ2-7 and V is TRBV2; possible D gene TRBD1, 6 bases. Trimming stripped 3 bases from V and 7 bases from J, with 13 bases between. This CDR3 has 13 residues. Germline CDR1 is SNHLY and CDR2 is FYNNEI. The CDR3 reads CASSDVGQLEQYF. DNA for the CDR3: TGTGCCAGCAGTGACGTTGGACAGTTGGAGCAGTACTTC. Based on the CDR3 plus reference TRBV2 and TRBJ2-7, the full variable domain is EPEVTQTPSHQVTQMGQEVILRCVPISNHLYFYWYRQILGQKVEFLVSFYNNEISEKSEIFDDQFSVERPDGSNFTLKIRSTKLEDSAMYFCASSDVGQLEQYFGPGTRLTVT.

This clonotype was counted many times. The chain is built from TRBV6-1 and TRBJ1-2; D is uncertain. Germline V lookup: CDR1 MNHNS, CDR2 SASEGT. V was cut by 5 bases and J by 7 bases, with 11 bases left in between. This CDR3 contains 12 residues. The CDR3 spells CASSSGSGGYTF. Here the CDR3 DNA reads TGTGCCAGCAGTTCCGGTTCAGGTGGCTACACCTTC.

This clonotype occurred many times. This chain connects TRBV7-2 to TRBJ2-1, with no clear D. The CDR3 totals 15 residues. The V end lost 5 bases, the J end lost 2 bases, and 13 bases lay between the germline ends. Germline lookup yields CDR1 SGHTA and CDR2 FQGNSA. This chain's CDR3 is CASSHIASTYNEQFF. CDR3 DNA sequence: TGTGCCAGCAGCCACATAGCCTCTACCTACAATGAGCAGTTCTTC.

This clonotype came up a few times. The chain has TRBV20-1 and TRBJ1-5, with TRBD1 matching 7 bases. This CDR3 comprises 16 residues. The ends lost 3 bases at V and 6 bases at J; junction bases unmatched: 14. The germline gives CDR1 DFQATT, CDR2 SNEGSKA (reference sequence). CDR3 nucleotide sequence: TGCAGTGCTAGCCCCACTACGACAGGGTTCGGTCAGCCCCAGCATTTT. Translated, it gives CSASPTTTGFGQPQHF.

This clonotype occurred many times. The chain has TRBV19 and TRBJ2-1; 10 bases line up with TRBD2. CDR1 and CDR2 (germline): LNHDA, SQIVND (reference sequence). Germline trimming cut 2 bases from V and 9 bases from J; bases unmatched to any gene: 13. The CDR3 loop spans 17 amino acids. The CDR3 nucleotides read TGTGCCAGTAGTATAACGGCTAGCGGGGGTGGTCGTGTTGAGCAGTTCTTC. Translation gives CASSITASGGGRVEQFF.

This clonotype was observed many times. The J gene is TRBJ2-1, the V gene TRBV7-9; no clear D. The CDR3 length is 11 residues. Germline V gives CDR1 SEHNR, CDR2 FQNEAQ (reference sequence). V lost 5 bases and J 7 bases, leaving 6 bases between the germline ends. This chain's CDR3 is CASSPSNEQFF. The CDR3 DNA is TGTGCCAGCAGCCCCTCGAATGAGCAGTTCTTC.

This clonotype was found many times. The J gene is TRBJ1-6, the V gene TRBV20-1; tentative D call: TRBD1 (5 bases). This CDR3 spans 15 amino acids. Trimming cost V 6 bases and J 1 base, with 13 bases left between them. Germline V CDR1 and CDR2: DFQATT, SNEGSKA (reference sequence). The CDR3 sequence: CSAKPGRSYNSPLHF. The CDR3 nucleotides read TGCAGTGCAAAACCGGGGCGGTCCTATAATTCACCCCTCCACTTT.

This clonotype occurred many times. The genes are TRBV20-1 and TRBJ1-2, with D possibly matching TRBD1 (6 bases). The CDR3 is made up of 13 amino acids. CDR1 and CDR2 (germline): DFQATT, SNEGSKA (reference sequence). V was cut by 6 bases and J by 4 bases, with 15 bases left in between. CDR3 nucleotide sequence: TGCAGTGCGAAGACAGGAGAGGTCTATGGCTACACCTTC. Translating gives CSAKTGEVYGYTF.

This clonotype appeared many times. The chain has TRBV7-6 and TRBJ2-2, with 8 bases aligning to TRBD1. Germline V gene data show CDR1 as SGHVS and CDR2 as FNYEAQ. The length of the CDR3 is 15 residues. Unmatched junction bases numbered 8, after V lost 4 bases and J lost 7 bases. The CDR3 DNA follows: TGTGCCAGCAGCTCCCAGGGGGCGCAAGGCGGGGAGCTGTTTTTT. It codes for CASSSQGAQGGELFF.

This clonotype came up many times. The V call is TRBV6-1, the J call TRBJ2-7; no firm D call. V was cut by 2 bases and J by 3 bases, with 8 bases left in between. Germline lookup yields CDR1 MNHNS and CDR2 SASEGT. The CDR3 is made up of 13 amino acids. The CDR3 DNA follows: TGTGCCAGCAGTGAACTATTTGGCTACGAGCAGTACTTC. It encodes CASSELFGYEQYF.

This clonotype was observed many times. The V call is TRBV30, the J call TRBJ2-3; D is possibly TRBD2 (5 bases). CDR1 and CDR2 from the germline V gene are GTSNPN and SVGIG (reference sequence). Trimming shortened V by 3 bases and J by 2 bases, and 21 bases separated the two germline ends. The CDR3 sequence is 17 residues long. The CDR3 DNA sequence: TGTGCCTGGAGCGAAATTAAGGACTCCCCCGTCACAGATACGCAGTATTTT. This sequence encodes CAWSEIKDSPVTDTQYF. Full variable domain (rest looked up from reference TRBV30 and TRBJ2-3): SQTIHQWPATLVQPVGSPLSLECTVEGTSNPNLYWYRQAAGRGLQLLFYSVGIGQISSEVPQNLSASRPQDRQFILSSKKLLLSDSGFYLCAWSEIKDSPVTDTQYFGPGTRLTVL.

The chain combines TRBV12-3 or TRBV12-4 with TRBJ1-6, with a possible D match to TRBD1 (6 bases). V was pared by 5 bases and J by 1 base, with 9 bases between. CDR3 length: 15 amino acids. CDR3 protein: CASSAGTSYNSPLHF. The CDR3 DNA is TGTGCCAGCAGTGCCGGGACATCCTATAATTCACCCCTCCACTTT.

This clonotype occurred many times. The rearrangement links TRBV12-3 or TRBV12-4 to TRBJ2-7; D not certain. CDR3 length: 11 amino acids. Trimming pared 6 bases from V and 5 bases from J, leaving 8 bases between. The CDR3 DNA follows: TGTGCCAGCAGCCTCACGGACGAGCAGTACTTC. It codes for CASSLTDEQYF.

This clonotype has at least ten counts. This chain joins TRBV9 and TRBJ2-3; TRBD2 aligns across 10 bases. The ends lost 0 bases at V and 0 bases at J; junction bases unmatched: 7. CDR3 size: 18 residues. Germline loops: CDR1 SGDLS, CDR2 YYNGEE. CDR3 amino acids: CASSVGASGGPSTDTQYF. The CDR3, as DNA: TGTGCCAGCAGCGTAGGGGCTAGCGGGGGACCCAGCACAGATACGCAGTATTTT.

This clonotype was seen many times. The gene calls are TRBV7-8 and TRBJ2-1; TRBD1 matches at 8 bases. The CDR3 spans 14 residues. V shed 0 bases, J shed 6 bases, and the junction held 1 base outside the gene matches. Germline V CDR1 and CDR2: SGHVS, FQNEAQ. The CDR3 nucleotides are TGTGCCAGCAGCTTAGCTACAGGGGGCAATGAGCAGTTCTTC. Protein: CASSLATGGNEQFF.

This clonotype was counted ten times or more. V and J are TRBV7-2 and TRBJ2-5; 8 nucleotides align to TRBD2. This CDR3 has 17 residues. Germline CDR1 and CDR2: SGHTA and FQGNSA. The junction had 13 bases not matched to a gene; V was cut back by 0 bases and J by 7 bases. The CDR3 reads CASSLAPGTSGEVTQYF. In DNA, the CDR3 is TGTGCCAGCAGCTTAGCTCCCGGGACTAGTGGGGAAGTGACCCAGTACTTC.

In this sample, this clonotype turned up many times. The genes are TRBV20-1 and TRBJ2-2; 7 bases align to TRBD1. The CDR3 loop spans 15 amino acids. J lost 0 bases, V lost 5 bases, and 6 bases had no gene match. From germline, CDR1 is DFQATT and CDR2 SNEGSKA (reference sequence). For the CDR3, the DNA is TGCAGTGCTTATGGACAGGCGTCGAACACCGGGGAGCTGTTTTTT. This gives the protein CSAYGQASNTGELFF.

The CDR3 sequence: CSAGQGVEGTQYF. The CDR3 DNA sequence: TGCAGTGCTGGACAGGGTGTAGAGGGGACCCAGTACTTC. This rearrangement joins TRBV20-1 to TRBJ2-5; 8 bases are a match to TRBD1. Germline loops: CDR1 DFQATT, CDR2 SNEGSKA (reference sequence). The CDR3 covers 13 residues. Trimming removed 5 bases from V and 7 bases from J; junction bases left unmatched: 9.

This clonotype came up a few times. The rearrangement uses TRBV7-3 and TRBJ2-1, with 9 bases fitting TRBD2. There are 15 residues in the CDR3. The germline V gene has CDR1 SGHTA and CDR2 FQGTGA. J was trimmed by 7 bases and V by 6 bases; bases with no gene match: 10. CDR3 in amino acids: CASSLLAGTGNEQFF. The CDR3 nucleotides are TGTGCCAGCAGTTTGCTAGCGGGAACGGGGAATGAGCAGTTCTTC. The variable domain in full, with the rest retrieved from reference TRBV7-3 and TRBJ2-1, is GAGVSQTPSNKVTEKGKYVELRCDPISGHTALYWYRQSLGQGPEFLIYFQGTGAADDSGLPNDRFFAVRPEGSVSTLKIQRTERGDSAVYLCASSLLAGTGNEQFFGPGTRLTVL.

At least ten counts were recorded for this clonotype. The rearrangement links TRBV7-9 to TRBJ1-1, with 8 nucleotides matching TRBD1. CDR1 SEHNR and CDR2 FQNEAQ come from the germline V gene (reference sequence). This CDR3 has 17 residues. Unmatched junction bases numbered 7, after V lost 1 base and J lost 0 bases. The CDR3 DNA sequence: TGTGCCAGCAGCTTAGTTGGACAGGGACTTTTGAACACTGAAGCTTTCTTT. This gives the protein CASSLVGQGLLNTEAFF.

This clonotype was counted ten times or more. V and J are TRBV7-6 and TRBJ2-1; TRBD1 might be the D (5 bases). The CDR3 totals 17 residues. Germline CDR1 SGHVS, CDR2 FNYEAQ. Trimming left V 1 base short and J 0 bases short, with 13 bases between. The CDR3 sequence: CASSLEWQGSSYNEQFF. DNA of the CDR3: TGTGCCAGCAGCTTAGAGTGGCAGGGAAGCTCCTACAATGAGCAGTTCTTC.

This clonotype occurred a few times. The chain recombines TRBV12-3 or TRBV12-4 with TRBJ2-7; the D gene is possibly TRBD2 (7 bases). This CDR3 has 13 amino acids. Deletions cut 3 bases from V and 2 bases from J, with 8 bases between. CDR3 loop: CASSFGGPYEQYF. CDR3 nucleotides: TGTGCCAGCAGTTTCGGGGGGCCCTACGAGCAGTACTTC.

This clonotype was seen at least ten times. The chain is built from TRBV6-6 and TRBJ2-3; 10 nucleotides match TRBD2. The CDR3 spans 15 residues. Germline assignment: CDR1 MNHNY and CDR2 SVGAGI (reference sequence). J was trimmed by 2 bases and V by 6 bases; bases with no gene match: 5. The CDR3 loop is CASRWTSGYTDTQYF. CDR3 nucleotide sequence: TGTGCCAGCAGGTGGACTAGCGGATACACAGATACGCAGTATTTT.